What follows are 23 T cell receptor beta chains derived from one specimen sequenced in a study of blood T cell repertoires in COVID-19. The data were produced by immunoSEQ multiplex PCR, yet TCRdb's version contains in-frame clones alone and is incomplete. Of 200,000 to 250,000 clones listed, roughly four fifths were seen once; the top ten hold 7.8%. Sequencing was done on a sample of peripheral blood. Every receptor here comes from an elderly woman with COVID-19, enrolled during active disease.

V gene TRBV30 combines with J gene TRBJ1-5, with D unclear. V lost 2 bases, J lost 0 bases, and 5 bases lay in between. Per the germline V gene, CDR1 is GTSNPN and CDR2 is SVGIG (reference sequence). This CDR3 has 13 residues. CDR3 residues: CAWSCGSNQPQHF. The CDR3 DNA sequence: TGTGCCTGGAGTTGCGGTAGCAATCAGCCCCAGCATTTT.

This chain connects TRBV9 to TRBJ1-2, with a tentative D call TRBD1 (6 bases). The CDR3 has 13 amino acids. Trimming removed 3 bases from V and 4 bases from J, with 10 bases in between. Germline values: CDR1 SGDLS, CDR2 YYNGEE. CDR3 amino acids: CASSGTEGYGYTF. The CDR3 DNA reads TGTGCCAGCAGCGGGACAGAAGGCTATGGCTACACCTTC.

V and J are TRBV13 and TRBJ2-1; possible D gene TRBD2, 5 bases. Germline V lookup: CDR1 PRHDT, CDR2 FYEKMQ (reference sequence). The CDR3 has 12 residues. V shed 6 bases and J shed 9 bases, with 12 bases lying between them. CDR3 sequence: CASRQPGGEQFF. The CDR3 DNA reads TGTGCCAGCAGACAACCTGGAGGTGAGCAGTTCTTC.

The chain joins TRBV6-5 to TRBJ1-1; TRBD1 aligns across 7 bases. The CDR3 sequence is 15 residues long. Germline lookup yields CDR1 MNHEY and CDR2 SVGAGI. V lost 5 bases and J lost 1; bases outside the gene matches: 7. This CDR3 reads CASSPRQGGNTEAFF. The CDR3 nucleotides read TGTGCCAGCAGTCCCCGTCAGGGGGGGAACACTGAAGCTTTCTTT.

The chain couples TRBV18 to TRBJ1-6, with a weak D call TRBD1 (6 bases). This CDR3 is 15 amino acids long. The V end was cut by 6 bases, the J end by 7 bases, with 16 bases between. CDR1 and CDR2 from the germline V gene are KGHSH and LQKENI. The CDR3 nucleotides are TGTGCCAGCTCGCCCGTGACAGGTGCAAATTCACCCCTCCACTTT. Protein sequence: CASSPVTGANSPLHF.

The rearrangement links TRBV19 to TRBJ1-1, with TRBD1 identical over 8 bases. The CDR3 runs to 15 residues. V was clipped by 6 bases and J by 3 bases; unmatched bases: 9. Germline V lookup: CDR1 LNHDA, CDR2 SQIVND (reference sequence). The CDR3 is CASSPGQGLYTEAFF. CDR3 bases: TGTGCCAGTAGCCCCGGACAGGGCTTGTACACTGAAGCTTTCTTT.

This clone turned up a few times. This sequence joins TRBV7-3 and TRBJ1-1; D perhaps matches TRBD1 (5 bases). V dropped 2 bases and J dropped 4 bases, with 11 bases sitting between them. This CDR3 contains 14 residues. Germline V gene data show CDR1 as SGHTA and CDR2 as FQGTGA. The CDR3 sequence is CASSLGGVGTEAFF. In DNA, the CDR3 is TGTGCCAGCAGCTTAGGGGGGGTTGGCACTGAAGCTTTCTTT.

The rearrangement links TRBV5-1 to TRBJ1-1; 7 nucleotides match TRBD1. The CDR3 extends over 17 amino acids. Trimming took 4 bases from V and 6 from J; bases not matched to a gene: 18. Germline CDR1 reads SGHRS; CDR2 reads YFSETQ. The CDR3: CASSKGQLFGGAAEAFF. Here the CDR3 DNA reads TGCGCCAGCAGCAAGGGACAGCTCTTCGGGGGGGCGGCTGAAGCTTTCTTT.

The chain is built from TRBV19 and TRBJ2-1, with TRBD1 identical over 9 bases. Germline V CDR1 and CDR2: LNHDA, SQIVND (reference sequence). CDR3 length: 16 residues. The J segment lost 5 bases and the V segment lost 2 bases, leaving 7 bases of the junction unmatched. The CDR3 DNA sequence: TGTGCCAGTAGTATACCCCGGGACAGGGTTAACAATGAGCAGTTCTTC. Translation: CASSIPRDRVNNEQFF.

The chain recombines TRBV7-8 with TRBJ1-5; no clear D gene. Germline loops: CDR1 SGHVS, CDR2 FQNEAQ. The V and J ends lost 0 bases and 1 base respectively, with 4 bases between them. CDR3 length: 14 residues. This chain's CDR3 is CASSLASSNQPQHF. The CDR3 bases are TGTGCCAGCAGCTTAGCGTCAAGCAATCAGCCCCAGCATTTT.

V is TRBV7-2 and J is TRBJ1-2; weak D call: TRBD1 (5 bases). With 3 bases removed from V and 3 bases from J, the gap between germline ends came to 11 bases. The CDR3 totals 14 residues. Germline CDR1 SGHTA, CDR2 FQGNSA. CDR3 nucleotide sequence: TGTGCCAGCAGCTTGGGCGGGGGGGACTATGGCTACACCTTC. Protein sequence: CASSLGGGDYGYTF.

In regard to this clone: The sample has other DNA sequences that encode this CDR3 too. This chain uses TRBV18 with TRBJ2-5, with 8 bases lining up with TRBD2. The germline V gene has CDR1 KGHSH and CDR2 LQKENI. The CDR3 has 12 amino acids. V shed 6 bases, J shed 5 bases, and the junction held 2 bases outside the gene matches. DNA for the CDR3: TGTGCCAGCTCGCCGGGGGGGGAGACCCAGTACTTC. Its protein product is CASSPGGETQYF.

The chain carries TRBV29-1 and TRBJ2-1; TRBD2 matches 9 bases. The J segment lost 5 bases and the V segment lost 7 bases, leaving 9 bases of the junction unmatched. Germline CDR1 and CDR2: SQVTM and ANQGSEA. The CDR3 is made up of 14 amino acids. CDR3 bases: TGCAGCGCCCAGACTAGCGGAACTAACAATGAGCAGTTCTTC. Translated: CSAQTSGTNNEQFF.

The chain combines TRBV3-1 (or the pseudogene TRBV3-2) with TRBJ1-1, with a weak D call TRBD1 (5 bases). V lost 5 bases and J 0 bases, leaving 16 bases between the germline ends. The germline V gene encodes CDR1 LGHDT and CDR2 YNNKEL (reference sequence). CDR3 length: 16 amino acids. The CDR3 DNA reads TGTGCCAGCAGCGTACGACCGGGGGTCATGAACACTGAAGCTTTCTTT. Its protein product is CASSVRPGVMNTEAFF.

In DNA, the CDR3 is TGTGCCAGCAGGGGGGGGGCCGGGAATTCACCCCTCCACTTT. Amino acid sequence: CASRGGAGNSPLHF. J is TRBJ1-6 and V is TRBV6-1; a possible D gene is TRBD1 (6 bases). Germline V gene lookup returns CDR1 MNHNS and CDR2 SASEGT. Trimming removed 6 bases from V and 7 bases from J, with 13 bases in between. There are 14 residues in the CDR3.

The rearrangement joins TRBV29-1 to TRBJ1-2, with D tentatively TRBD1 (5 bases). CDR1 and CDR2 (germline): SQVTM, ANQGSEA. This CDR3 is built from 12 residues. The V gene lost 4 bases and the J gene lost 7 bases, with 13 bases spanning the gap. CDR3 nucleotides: TGCAGCGTTGTCGAAGGGGCCCGTGGCTACACCTTC. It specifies CSVVEGARGYTF.

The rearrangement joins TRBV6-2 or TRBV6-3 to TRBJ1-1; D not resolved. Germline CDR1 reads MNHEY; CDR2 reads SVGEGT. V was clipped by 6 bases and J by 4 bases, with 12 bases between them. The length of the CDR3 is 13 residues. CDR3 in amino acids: CASSLSVGTEAFF. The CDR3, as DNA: TGTGCCAGCAGCCTGAGCGTAGGCACTGAAGCTTTCTTT.

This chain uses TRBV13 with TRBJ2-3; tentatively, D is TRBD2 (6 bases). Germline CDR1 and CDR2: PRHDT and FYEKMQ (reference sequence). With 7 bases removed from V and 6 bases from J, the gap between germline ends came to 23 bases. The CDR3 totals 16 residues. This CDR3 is CASTGPGLDLADTQYF. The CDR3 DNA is TGTGCCAGCACTGGACCGGGACTGGACCTCGCGGATACGCAGTATTTT.

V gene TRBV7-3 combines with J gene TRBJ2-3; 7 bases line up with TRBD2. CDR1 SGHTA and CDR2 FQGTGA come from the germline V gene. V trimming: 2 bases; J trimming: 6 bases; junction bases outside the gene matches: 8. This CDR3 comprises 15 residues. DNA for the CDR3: TGTGCCAGCAGCTTAGGTAGCGGGTTAGGGGATACGCAGTATTTT. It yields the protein CASSLGSGLGDTQYF.

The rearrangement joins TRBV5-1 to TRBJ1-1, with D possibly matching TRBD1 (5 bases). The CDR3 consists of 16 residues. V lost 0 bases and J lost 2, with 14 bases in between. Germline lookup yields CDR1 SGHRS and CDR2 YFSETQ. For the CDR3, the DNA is TGCGCCAGCAGCTTGGGCGGCGGGACGGCCAACACTGAAGCTTTCTTT. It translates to CASSLGGGTANTEAFF.

This chain's CDR3 is CASGLGDRGPGTQYF. Written as DNA, the CDR3 is TGTGCTAGTGGTTTGGGGGACAGGGGGCCGGGGACCCAGTACTTC. V usage is TRBV12-5 and J usage is TRBJ2-5; TRBD1 aligns across 12 bases. The ends lost 1 base at V and 7 bases at J; junction bases unmatched: 4. This CDR3 has 15 residues. Germline CDR1 and CDR2: LGHNT and FRNRAP. Variable domain in full (rest from reference TRBV12-5 and TRBJ2-5): DARVTQTPRHKVTEMGQEVTMRCQPILGHNTVFWYRQTMMQGLELLAYFRNRAPLDDSGMPKDRFSAEMPDATLATLKIQPSEPRDSAVYFCASGLGDRGPGTQYFGPGTRLLVL.

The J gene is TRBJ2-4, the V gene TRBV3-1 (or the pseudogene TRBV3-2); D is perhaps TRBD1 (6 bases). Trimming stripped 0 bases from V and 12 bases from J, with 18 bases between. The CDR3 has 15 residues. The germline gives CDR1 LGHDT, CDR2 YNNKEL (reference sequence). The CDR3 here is CASSQDTGRESDQYF. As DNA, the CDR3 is TGTGCCAGCAGCCAAGACACAGGGAGAGAATCGGATCAGTACTTC.

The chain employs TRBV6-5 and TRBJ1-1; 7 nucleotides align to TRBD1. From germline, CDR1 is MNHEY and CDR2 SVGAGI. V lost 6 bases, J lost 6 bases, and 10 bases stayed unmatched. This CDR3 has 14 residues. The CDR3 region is CASRIDRESSEAFF. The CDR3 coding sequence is TGTGCCAGCAGGATAGACAGGGAATCATCTGAAGCTTTCTTT.